The T cell receptor (beta chain) described here comes from a study of blood T cell repertoires in COVID-19. Study context: PBMCs, B-cell-depleted T cells, or T cells provided the cDNA or gDNA that made up the material.

Authors' data handling: Estimation of nucleated cell counts was performed using reference gene primer amplification. The protocol was immunoSEQ multiplex PCR, while the TCRdb copy is restricted to in-frame clones and leaves out a portion. V, J and clone size reflect that table, while D and trimming were determined from the DNA. The sample has 200,000 to 250,000 clones, about 85% seen once. V was trimmed by 0 bases and J by 0 bases, leaving 15 bases between them. This CDR3 contains 17 residues. Germline V gene sequence: CDR1 GTSNPN, CDR2 SVGIG (reference sequence). The rearrangement uses TRBV30 and TRBJ2-1, with TRBD1 as a possible D gene (6 bases). The sample was peripheral blood. The TCR originated in a woman aged 80 or over with active or convalescent COVID-19. DNA of the CDR3: TGTGCCTGGAGTGTCCGAGGACGGGACAACTCCTACAATGAGCAGTTCTTC. It yields the protein CAWSVRGRDNSYNEQFF.